This TCR beta chain was profiled in a study of blood T cells in healthy people across ages. Study-wide background: When template switching was applied, about one barcoded beta molecule was captured per two T cells.

Germline V gene sequence: CDR1 MNHEY, CDR2 SMNVEV (reference sequence). The V end lost 2 bases, the J end lost 7 bases, and 12 bases lay between the germline ends. The CDR3 is 15 amino acids. Alongside a J-beta primer mix, a sample-barcoded 5' primer served in a second PCR lasting about 7 to 11 cycles. Samples each returned at least 2.5 million CDR3-containing paired-end reads. TCRdb passed the 5' RACE reads through MiXCR, listing each CDR3 protein once. This repertoire shows approximately 600,000 distinct CDR3 sequences, roughly 50% found once; its top ten account for 35% to 40%. Caucasian, healthy and from Russia, the donors were aged between about 6 and 90.

The chain employs TRBV27 and TRBJ1-6; D gene ambiguous. The sequence was obtained from a man aged 55-75 years in good health. Sequenced: blood. CDR3 amino acids: CASSLAVLINSPLHF. The DNA of the CDR3 is TGTGCCAGCAGTTTAGCGGTCCTCATAAATTCACCCCTCCACTTT.